The 6 T cell receptor beta chains given below trace back to one sample, sequenced in a study of blood T cell repertoires in COVID-19. TCRdb's copy holds only in-frame clones and misses some; the assay was immunoSEQ multiplex PCR. The top ten hold roughly 2% of the sample, which has 400,000 or so clones, around 87% seen once. Source material: PBMCs or T cells enriched from blood (not recorded which). The source of these receptors is a man aged 35 to 55 in a cohort exposed to, infected with or recovered from COVID-19 (not recorded which).

The chain links TRBV6-1 to TRBJ2-5; 8 bases align to TRBD1. The germline V gene has CDR1 MNHNS and CDR2 SASEGT. This CDR3 has 16 amino acids. V trimming: 1 base; J trimming: 2 bases; junction bases outside the gene matches: 6. The CDR3 sequence is CASSEGTGPSQETQYF. The CDR3 nucleotides read TGTGCCAGCAGTGAAGGGACAGGGCCATCTCAAGAGACCCAGTACTTC.

This clone was counted between two and nine times. The chain joins TRBV29-1 to TRBJ1-5; TRBD1 aligns across 7 bases. The CDR3 has 13 amino acids. CDR1 is SQVTM and CDR2 is ANQGSEA in the germline V gene. The ends lost 6 bases at V and 5 bases at J; junction bases unmatched: 7. The CDR3 loop reads CSVTQGLDQPQHF. The CDR3 DNA reads as TGCAGCGTAACACAGGGGCTGGATCAGCCCCAGCATTTT. The entire variable domain, with the rest obtained from reference TRBV29-1 and TRBJ1-5, is as follows: SAVISQKPSRDICQRGTSLTIQCQVDSQVTMMFWYRQQPGQSLTLIATANQGSEATYESGFVIDKFPISRPNLTFSTLTVSNMSPEDSSIYLCSVTQGLDQPQHFGDGTRLSIL.

This chain links TRBV19 with TRBJ2-3; 10 positions match TRBD2. Germline CDR1 LNHDA, CDR2 SQIVND (reference sequence). The CDR3 runs 17 residues. The ends lost 3 bases at V and 3 bases at J; junction bases unmatched: 9. The DNA of the CDR3 is TGTGCCAGTAGTATGCGGTCTAGCGGGGGACTAACAGATACGCAGTATTTT. This sequence encodes CASSMRSSGGLTDTQYF.

This sequence joins TRBV30 and TRBJ2-5, with D possibly being TRBD1 (5 bases). Germline lookup yields CDR1 GTSNPN and CDR2 SVGIG (reference sequence). Deletions cut 5 bases from V and 4 bases from J, with 17 bases between. This CDR3 spans 14 amino acids. The CDR3 sequence: CAWWRQGVRETQYF. The DNA of the CDR3 is TGTGCCTGGTGGAGACAAGGGGTCAGAGAGACCCAGTACTTC.

The chain has TRBV19 and TRBJ2-5; no firm D call. The V gene lost 7 bases and the J gene lost 0 bases, with 9 bases spanning the gap. The CDR3 extends over 13 amino acids. Germline CDR1 is LNHDA and CDR2 is SQIVND (reference sequence). This CDR3 is CASNEANQETQYF. The CDR3 DNA reads TGTGCCAGTAACGAGGCCAACCAAGAGACCCAGTACTTC.

V usage is TRBV7-8 and J usage is TRBJ1-5; the D gene is possibly TRBD1 (6 bases). This CDR3 has 16 residues. V was pared by 1 base and J by 5 bases, with 15 bases between. The germline V gene has CDR1 SGHVS and CDR2 FQNEAQ. The CDR3 bases are TGTGCCAGCAGCTTAGAGGGGACATCCATCCATCAGCCCCAGCATTTT. It translates to CASSLEGTSIHQPQHF.